These 6 T cell receptor beta chains were sequenced from one sample in a study of Graves' ophthalmopathy and Graves' hyperthyroidism (dated by TCRdb to between 2018 and 2020). Sequencing was carried out with an Illumina HiSeq 2000. For repertoire sequencing, TCR beta CDR3 regions were amplified from RNA transcripts. HTBI primers and the Qiagen OneStep RT-PCR kit were used in a first-round RT-PCR, which was followed by a second-round multiplex PCR, size selection and purification. The public reads were reprocessed in TCRdb via fastp at Q25 and MiXCR, keeping in-frame beta chains. Under each unique CDR3 protein, matching rows form one entry showing the most common genes and DNA. Within this sample are 500,000 to 600,000 distinct CDR3 sequences, with about 35% of them counted one time only. The ten largest clones take up roughly 4% of the sample. Sample: peripheral blood or thyroid tissue (not recorded which). These TCRs come from an adult man with Graves' hyperthyroidism.

This clonotype was seen many times. The chain is built from TRBV2 and TRBJ1-6; no clear D. Germline CDR1 and CDR2: SNHLY and FYNNEI. The CDR3 covers 13 residues. Deletions cut 7 bases from V and 8 bases from J, with 12 bases between. The CDR3 loop is CASNSGWDSPLHF. In nucleotides, the CDR3 is TGTGCCAGCAATTCAGGATGGGATTCACCCCTCCACTTT.

For this clonotype: This may be a read error: a much more frequent sequence differs by one nucleotide. The rearrangement links TRBV9 to TRBJ1-1; D might be TRBD1 (6 bases). CDR1 and CDR2 from the germline V gene are SGDLS and YYNGEE. Trimming pared 3 bases from V and 5 bases from J, leaving 11 bases between. This CDR3 region has 13 residues. CDR3 region: CASSEQGVTEAFF. CDR3 nucleotides: TGTGCCAGCAGCGAACAGGGTGTGACTGAAGCTTTCTTT. Variable domain in full (rest from reference TRBV9 and TRBJ1-1): DSGVTQTPKHLITATGQRVTLRCSPRSGDLSVYWYQQSLDQGLQFLIQYYNGEERAKGNILERFSAQQFPDLHSELNLSSLELGDSALYFCASSEQGVTEAFFGQGTRLTVV.

In this sample, this clonotype turned up many times. V and J are TRBV9 and TRBJ2-7, with D perhaps TRBD1 (5 bases). Germline assignment: CDR1 SGDLS and CDR2 YYNGEE. The CDR3 length is 14 residues. Trimming took 4 bases from V and 3 from J, leaving 14 bases between them. The CDR3 reads CASSPRTDNYEQYF. The DNA of the CDR3 is TGTGCCAGCAGCCCCCGGACGGACAACTACGAGCAGTACTTC.

The table lists this clonotype with many counts. J is TRBJ1-3 and V is TRBV10-3; D gene ambiguous. V lost 0 bases, J lost 2 bases, and 8 bases lay in between. The CDR3 contains 15 residues. Germline V gene lookup returns CDR1 ENHRY and CDR2 SYGVKD. Here the CDR3 reads CAISESGDTGNTIYF. CDR3 bases: TGTGCCATCAGTGAGTCTGGAGATACTGGAAACACCATATATTTT.

This clonotype was counted ten times or more. The V gene is TRBV19, the J gene TRBJ1-5, with TRBD1 matching 7 bases. This CDR3 has 15 residues. Germline values: CDR1 LNHDA, CDR2 SQIVND (reference sequence). With 1 base clipped from V and 5 bases from J, the junction kept 5 bases outside the gene matches. The CDR3 nucleotides are TGTGCCAGTAGTATAGGAGGGGGCAGGCATCAGCCCCAGCATTTT. This codes for CASSIGGGRHQPQHF.

V and J are TRBV25-1 and TRBJ2-5, with TRBD1 identical over 7 bases. The CDR3 has 13 amino acids. Germline CDR1 is MGHDK and CDR2 is SYGVNS. With V trimmed by 8 bases and J by 5 bases, 8 bases remained unmatched. The CDR3 DNA reads TGTGCCAGCTTTTACGGCAGGGGGGAGACCCAGTACTTC. It encodes CASFYGRGETQYF. The entire variable domain, with the rest obtained from reference TRBV25-1 and TRBJ2-5, is as follows: EADIYQTPRYLVIGTGKKITLECSQTMGHDKMYWYQQDPGMELHLIHYSYGVNSTEKGDLSSESTVSRIRTEHFPLTLESARPSHTSQYLCASFYGRGETQYFGPGTRLLVL.